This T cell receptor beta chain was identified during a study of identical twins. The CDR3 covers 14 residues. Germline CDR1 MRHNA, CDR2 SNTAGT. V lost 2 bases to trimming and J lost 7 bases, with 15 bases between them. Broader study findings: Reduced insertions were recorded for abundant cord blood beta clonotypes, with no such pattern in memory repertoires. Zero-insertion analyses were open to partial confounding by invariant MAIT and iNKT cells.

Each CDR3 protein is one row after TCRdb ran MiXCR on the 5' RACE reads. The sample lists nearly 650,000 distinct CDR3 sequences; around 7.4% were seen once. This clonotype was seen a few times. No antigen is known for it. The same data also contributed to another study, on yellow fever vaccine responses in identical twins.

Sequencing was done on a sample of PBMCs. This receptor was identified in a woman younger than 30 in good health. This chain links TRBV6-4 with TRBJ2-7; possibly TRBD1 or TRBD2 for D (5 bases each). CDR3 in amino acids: CASSDPPGQWEQYV. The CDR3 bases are TGTGCCAGCAGTGACCCACCGGGGCAATGGGAGCAGTACGTC.